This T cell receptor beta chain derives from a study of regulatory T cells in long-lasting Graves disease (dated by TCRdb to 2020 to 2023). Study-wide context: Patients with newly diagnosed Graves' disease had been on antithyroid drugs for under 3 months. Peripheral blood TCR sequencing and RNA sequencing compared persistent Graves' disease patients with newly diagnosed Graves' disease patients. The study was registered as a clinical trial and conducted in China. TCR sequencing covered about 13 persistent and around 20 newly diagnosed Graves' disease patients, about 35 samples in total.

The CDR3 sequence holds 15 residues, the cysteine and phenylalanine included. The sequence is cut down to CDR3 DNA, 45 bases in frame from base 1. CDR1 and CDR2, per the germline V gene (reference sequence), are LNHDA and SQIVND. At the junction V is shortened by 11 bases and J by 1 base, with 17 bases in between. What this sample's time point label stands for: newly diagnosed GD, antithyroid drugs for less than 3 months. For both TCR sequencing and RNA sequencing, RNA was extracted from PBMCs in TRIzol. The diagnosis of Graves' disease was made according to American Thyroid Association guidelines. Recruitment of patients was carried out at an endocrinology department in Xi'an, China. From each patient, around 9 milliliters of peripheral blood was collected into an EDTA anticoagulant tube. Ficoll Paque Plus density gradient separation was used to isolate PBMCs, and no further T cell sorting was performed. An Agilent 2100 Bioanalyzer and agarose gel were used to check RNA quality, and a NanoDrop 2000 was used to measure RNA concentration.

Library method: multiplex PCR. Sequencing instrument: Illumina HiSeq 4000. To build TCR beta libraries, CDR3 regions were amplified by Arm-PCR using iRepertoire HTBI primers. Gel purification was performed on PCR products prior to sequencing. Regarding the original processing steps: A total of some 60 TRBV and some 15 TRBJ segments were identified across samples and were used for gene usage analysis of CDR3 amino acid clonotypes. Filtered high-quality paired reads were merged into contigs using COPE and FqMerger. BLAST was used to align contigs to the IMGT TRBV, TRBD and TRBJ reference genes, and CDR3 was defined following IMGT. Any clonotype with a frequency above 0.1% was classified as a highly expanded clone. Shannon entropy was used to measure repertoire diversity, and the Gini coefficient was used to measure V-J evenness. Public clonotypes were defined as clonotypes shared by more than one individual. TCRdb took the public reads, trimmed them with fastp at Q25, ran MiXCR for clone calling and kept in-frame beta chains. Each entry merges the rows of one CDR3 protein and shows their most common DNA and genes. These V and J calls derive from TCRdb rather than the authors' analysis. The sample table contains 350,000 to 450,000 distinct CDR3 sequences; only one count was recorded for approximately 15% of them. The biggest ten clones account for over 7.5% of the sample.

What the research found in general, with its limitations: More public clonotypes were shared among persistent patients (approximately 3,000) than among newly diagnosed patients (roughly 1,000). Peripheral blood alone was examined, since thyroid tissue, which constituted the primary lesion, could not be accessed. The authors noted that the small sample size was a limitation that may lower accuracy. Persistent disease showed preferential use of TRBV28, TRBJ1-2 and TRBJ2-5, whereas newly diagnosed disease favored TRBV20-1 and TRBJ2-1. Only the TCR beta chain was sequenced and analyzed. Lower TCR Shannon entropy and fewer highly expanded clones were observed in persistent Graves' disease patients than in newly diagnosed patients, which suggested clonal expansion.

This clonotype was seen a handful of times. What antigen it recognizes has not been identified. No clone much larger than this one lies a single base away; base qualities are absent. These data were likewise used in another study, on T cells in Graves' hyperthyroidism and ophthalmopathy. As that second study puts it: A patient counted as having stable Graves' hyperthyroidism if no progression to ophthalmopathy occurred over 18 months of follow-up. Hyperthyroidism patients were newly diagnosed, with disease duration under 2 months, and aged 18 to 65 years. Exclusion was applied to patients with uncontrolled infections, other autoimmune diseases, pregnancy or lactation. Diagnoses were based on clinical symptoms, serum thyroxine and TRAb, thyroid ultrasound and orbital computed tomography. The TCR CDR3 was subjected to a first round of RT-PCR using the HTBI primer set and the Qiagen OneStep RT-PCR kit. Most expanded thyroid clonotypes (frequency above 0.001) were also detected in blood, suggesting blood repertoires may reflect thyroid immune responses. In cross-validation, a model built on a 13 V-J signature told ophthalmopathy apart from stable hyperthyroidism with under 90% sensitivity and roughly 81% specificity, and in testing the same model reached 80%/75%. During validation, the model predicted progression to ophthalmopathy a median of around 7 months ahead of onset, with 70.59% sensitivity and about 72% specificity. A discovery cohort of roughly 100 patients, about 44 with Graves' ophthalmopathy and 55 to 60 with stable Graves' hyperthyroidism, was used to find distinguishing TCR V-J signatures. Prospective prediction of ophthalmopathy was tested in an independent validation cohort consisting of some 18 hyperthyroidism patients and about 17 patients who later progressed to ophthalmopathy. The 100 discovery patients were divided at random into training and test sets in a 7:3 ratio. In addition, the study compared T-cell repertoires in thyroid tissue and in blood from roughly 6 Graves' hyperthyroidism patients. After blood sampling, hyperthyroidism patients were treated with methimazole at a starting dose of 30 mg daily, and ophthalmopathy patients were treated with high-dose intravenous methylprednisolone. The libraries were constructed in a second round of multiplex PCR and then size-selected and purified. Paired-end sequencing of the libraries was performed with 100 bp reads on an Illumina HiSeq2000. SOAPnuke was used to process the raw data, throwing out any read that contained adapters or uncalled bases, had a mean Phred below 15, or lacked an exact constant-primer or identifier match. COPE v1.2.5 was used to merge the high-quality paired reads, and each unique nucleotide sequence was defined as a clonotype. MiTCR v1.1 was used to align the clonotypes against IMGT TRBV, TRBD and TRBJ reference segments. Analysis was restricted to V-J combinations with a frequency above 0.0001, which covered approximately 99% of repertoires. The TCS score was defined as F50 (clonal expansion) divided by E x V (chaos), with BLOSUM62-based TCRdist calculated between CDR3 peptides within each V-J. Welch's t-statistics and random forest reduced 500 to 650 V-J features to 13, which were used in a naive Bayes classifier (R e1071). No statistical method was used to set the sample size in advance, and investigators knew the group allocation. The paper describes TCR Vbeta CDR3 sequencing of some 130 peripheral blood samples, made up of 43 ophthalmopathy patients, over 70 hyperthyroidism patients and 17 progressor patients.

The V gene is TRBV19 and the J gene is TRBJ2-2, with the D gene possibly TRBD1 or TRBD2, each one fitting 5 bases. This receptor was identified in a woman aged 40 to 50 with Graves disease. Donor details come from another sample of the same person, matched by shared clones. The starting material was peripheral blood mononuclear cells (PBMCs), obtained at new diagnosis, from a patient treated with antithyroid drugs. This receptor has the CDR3 CAGGGLGLNTGELFF. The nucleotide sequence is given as TGTGCCGGTGGGGGTTTGGGCCTGAACACCGGGGAGCTGTTTTTT. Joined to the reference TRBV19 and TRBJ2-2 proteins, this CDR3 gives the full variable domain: DGGITQSPKYLFRKEGQNVTLSCEQNLNHDAMYWYRQDPGQGLRLIYYSQIVNDFQKGDIAEGYSVSREKKESFPLTVTSAQKNPTAFYLCAGGGLGLNTGELFFGEGSRLTVL.